This T cell receptor beta chain was sequenced during a study of control samples from healthy donors and cancer patients. Germline CDR1 is SNHLY and CDR2 is FYNNEI. After removal of 9 bases from V and 2 bases from J, the junction contained 12 bases not matched to a gene. The length of the CDR3 is 15 residues. Assay: immunoSEQ multiplex PCR; the TCRdb copy retains only in-frame clones and omits some. The table records roughly 54,000 clones, nearly 96% of them present only once. The rearrangement links TRBV2 to TRBJ1-1; 7 bases align to TRBD1. Material for sequencing was blood. The origin of this receptor is a woman aged 25 to 39 in good health. Written as DNA, the CDR3 is TGTGCCAGTAGCCGACAGGGAGCTTTCAACACTGAAGCTTTCTTT. As protein: CASSRQGAFNTEAFF.